This T cell receptor (beta chain) was identified during a study of glioma-infiltrating T cells after dendritic cell vaccination. Study results and limitations: TCR clonality showed no direct relationship with survival. Few patients contributed both blood and tumor specimens.

The protocol was immunoSEQ multiplex PCR, while the TCRdb copy is restricted to in-frame clones and leaves out a portion. The sample records more than 95,000 clones, roughly 90% being singletons. A note on this clone: Its antigen is unidentified.

Noted time point: after dendritic cell vaccination, including at tumor progression/relapse. Patients had residual fresh-frozen tumor tissue and more than two years of survival data. No glioblastoma patient carried an isocitrate dehydrogenase mutation. The CDR3 spans 15 residues. V lost 1 base, J lost 5 bases, and 5 bases stayed unmatched. Germline V CDR1 and CDR2: SGHNT, YENEEA. The sequences come from blood, collected after dendritic cell vaccination. The V call is TRBV11-3, the J call TRBJ2-1; 7 bases agree with TRBD1. The TCR comes from a human donor with glioblastoma. The CDR3 sequence: CASSLAGTENNEQFF. The CDR3 DNA reads TGTGCCAGCAGCTTAGCCGGGACAGAGAACAATGAGCAGTTCTTC. Together with reference TRBV11-3 and TRBJ2-1, the CDR3 gives the full variable domain: EAGVVQSPRYKIIEKKQPVAFWCNPISGHNTLYWYLQNLGQGPELLIRYENEEAVDDSQLPKDRFSAERLKGVDSTLKIQPAELGDSAVYLCASSLAGTENNEQFFGPGTRLTVL.